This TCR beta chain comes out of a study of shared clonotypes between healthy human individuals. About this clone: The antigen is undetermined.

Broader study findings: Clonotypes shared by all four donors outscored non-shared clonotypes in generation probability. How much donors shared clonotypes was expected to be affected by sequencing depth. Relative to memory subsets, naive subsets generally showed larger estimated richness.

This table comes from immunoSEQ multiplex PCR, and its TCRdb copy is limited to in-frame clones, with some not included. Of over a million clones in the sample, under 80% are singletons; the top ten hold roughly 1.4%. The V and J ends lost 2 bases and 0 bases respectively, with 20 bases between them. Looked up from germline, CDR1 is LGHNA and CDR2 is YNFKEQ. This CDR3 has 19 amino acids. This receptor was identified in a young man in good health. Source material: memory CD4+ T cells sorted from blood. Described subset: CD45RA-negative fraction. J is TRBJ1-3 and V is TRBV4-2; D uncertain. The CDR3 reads CASSQRNAPASDSGNTIYF. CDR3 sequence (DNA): TGTGCCAGCAGCCAAAGAAACGCCCCTGCTAGCGACTCTGGAAACACCATATATTTT.